This T cell receptor (beta chain) originates from a study of cytomegalovirus exposure and HLA in healthy donors. The primer mix had 60 Vbeta and 13 Jbeta primers. Authors' analysis steps: Later, about 80 million unique TCR beta chains were counted in an analysis, and about 10 million of them were shared. Some clones are missing from TCRdb's copy, which holds only in-frame ones; the method was immunoSEQ multiplex PCR. For V, J and clone size, that table is used; D and trimming come from the DNA. The data show 100,000 to 150,000 clones, over 70% seen once. This clone was detected only a few times. Its specificity is not known. Study-wide results and limits: Cytomegalovirus association was listed for 170 or so TCR beta chains. In vitro, three CMV-associated chains proved specific for CMV antigens. There were reportedly fewer N-insertions in an Asian-associated ancestry cluster than the approximately 600-donor mean, in a later analysis.

This clonotype originated in a man between 18 and 35 years old in good health and CMV-seropositive. Sequenced material: PBMCs.

The CDR3 reads CASSLNPQYEQYF. CDR3 nucleotide sequence: TGTGCCAGCAGCTTAAATCCTCAGTACGAGCAGTACTTC. V is TRBV5-4 and J is TRBJ2-7; unclear D gene. The CDR3 runs to 13 residues. V was shortened by 2 bases and J by 4 bases, with 10 bases between the two germline ends. Germline V gene data show CDR1 as SGHNT and CDR2 as YYREEE (reference sequence).